The 7 T cell receptor beta chains presented below share a single source sample, sequenced in a study of cytomegalovirus exposure and HLA in healthy donors. The PCR ran on 60 Vbeta and 13 Jbeta primers. Repertoires were generated with immunoSEQ multiplex PCR, while TCRdb's copy carries only in-frame clones and drops some. The sample has 100,000 to 150,000 clones, around 68% seen once. Sequencing used PBMCs. The receptors stem from a man aged 35 to 55 in good health and CMV-seropositive.

V gene TRBV2 combines with J gene TRBJ1-1, with unresolved D. Germline-derived CDR1 and CDR2 are SNHLY and FYNNEI. The CDR3 has 12 amino acids. V lost 1 base and J 10 bases, leaving 10 bases between the germline ends. CDR3 bases: TGTGCCAGCAGTGAAGTCCAGCGAGGAGCTTTCTTT. Encoded protein: CASSEVQRGAFF.

This chain uses TRBV27 with TRBJ1-5; D remains ambiguous. Germline V lookup: CDR1 MNHEY, CDR2 SMNVEV (reference sequence). V shed 6 bases and J shed 0 bases, with 21 bases lying between them. The CDR3 consists of 18 residues. The CDR3 spells CASRAGSSPLYSNQPQHF. The DNA of the CDR3 is TGTGCCAGCAGAGCAGGCAGTTCCCCTCTATATAGCAATCAGCCCCAGCATTTT.

V and J are TRBV21-1 and TRBJ2-3; TRBD2 reflects the table's D call only, with no check against the DNA. TRBV21-1 is recorded as a pseudogene. CDR3 length: 17 residues. The CDR3 DNA is TGTGCCAGCAGCAAACGCAGTAGCGGTCCTAACACAGATACGCAGTATTTT. This translates into CASSKRSSGPNTDTQYF.

The rearrangement uses TRBV9 and TRBJ1-2; 7 bases are shared with TRBD1. Germline V gene lookup returns CDR1 SGDLS and CDR2 YYNGEE. After removal of 6 bases from V and 4 bases from J, the junction contained 6 bases not matched to a gene. CDR3 length: 13 residues. CDR3 region: CASKRTGGYGYTF. The CDR3 nucleotides are TGTGCCAGCAAGCGGACAGGAGGCTATGGCTACACCTTC.

The V and J genes are TRBV30 and TRBJ2-2; TRBD2 matches at 7 bases. The germline V gene has CDR1 GTSNPN and CDR2 SVGIG (reference sequence). V was clipped by 3 bases and J by 1 base; unmatched bases: 5. This CDR3 contains 15 residues. For the CDR3, the DNA is TGTGCCTGGAGGTCCAAGCGGGGGAACACCGGGGAGCTGTTTTTT. This gives the protein CAWRSKRGNTGELFF.

The chain joins TRBV7-6 to TRBJ2-7; possibly TRBD2 for D (5 bases). Between the trimmed V and J ends, which lost 4 bases and 3 bases, there was a span of 10 bases. CDR1 SGHVS and CDR2 FNYEAQ come from the germline V gene. This CDR3 is built from 13 residues. The CDR3 loop is CASSSDEGYEQYF. CDR3 bases: TGTGCCAGCAGCTCCGATGAGGGCTACGAGCAGTACTTC.

The V and J genes are TRBV28 and TRBJ2-7; TRBD1 matches 11 bases. The CDR3 loop spans 14 amino acids. CDR1 is MDHEN and CDR2 is SYDVKM in the germline V gene. V lost 8 bases to trimming and J lost 6 bases; unmatched junction nucleotides: 9. DNA of the CDR3: TGTGCCAGCCGGGGGGGGACAGGGGGATTCGAGCAGTACTTC. Translated: CASRGGTGGFEQYF.